The clone carrying this TCR beta chain was seen ten or more times. Its matching antigen is unknown. Those patients with uncontrolled infection, other autoimmune disease, pregnancy or lactation were excluded. Roughly 9.1 ml of fresh peripheral blood supplied the PBMCs. RNA transcripts were the template for amplifying TCR beta CDR3 regions. HTBI primers were the set used in a first-round RT-PCR of the TCR CDR3. TCRdb re-called the multiplex PCR reads through MiXCR, storing one row per CDR3 protein. Among fewer than 650,000 distinct CDR3 sequences, around 15% were seen once, and the ten largest hold roughly 13%. The sample belongs to a study of T cells in Graves' hyperthyroidism and ophthalmopathy. Points from the study as a whole: A 13 V-J model separated ophthalmopathy from stable hyperthyroidism. Ophthalmopathy was predicted by the model a median of 6.5 months ahead of onset.

V lost 3 bases, J lost 5 bases, and 19 bases lay in between. The CDR3 length is 16 residues. The sequenced material came from blood. This TCR was sampled from a woman aged 40 to 49 with Graves' hyperthyroidism. The chain carries TRBV12-3 or TRBV12-4 and TRBJ2-5; D is possibly TRBD1 or TRBD2 (5 bases each). CDR3 coding DNA: TGTGCCAGCAGTTTTACTAACGGGGCCCGCCTGGAGACCCAGTACTTC. This gives the protein CASSFTNGARLETQYF.